This is a list of T cell receptor beta chains from one sample in a study of cytomegalovirus exposure and HLA in healthy donors. Using immunoSEQ multiplex PCR, the repertoire was profiled, and TCRdb retains in-frame clones only, with some absent. The sample comprises some 150,000 clones, around 90% of which are singletons, and roughly 3% rests with the top ten. The specimen sequenced was PBMCs. These receptors came from a man aged 18 to 29 in good health and CMV-seronegative. CDR3s include the opening cysteine and the closing phenylalanine or tryptophan. Fields, in order: D gene, clone size, CDR3 length, V gene, J gene, CDR3 protein, CDR3 DNA. D genes are given only for firm matches. Some rows mark clone size as missing; the rest say once, few, many or name a class of expanded clone.

>-|-|13|TRBV29-1|TRBJ2-5
CSATDRLRETQYF
TGCAGCGCTACGGACAGACTCAGAGAGACCCAGTACTTC
>TRBD2|many|16|TRBV28|TRBJ2-3
CASSSSGGAWTDTQYF
TGTGCCAGCAGTTCTAGCGGGGGGGCATGGACAGATACGCAGTATTTT
>-|-|17|TRBV7-2|TRBJ2-6
CASSLAGGASGANVLTF
TGTGCCAGCAGCTTAGCAGGGGGGGCCTCAGGTGCCAACGTCCTGACTTTC
>TRBD1|-|14|TRBV6-5|TRBJ2-7
CASRAGTGGYEQYF
TGTGCCAGCAGAGCCGGGACAGGGGGCTACGAGCAGTACTTC
>TRBD2|-|13|TRBV29-1|TRBJ2-7
CSVVSGIRYEQYF
TGCAGCGTCGTTAGCGGGATAAGATACGAGCAGTACTTC
>-|-|13|TRBV10-3|TRBJ1-2
CAINWGENYGYTF
TGTGCCATCAACTGGGGGGAGAACTATGGCTACACCTTC
>-|-|14|TRBV5-1|TRBJ2-1
CASSLAYGYNEQFF
TGCGCCAGCAGCTTGGCCTATGGCTACAATGAGCAGTTCTTC
>TRBD1|-|16|TRBV9|TRBJ1-1
CASSPPGTGVDTEAFF
TGTGCCAGCAGCCCCCCTGGGACAGGGGTGGATACTGAAGCTTTCTTT
>-|-|13|TRBV2|TRBJ2-5
CASRTLVQETQYF
TGTGCCAGCAGGACTCTGGTACAAGAGACCCAGTACTTC
>-|-|13|TRBV6-1|TRBJ2-1
CASSEVVEREQFF
TGTGCCAGCAGTGAAGTGGTCGAGCGTGAGCAGTTCTTC
>TRBD1|-|14|TRBV6-5|TRBJ1-1
CASRTGGPNTEAFF
TGTGCCAGCAGAACAGGGGGCCCGAACACTGAAGCTTTCTTT
>-|few|16|TRBV19|TRBJ1-6
CASRNRASSYNSPLHF
TGTGCCAGTAGAAACAGGGCGAGCTCCTATAATTCACCCCTCCACTTT
>TRBD2|-|14|TRBV10-3|TRBJ2-7
CATATSGTPYEQYF
TGTGCCACCGCGACTAGCGGGACCCCCTACGAGCAGTACTTC
>TRBD1|-|14|TRBV15|TRBJ1-2
CATSRRTGNYGYTF
TGTGCCACCAGCAGGAGGACAGGGAACTATGGCTACACCTTC
>-|-|16|TRBV4-3|TRBJ1-2
CASSQDINTLEWGYTF
TGCGCCAGCAGCCAAGATATAAACACTCTAGAGTGGGGCTACACCTTC
>-|-|13|TRBV29-1|TRBJ1-1
CSVHLTVGTEAFF
TGCAGCGTTCATCTGACAGTTGGGACTGAAGCTTTCTTT
>-|-|14|TRBV6-6|TRBJ1-2
CASSPTGQSYGYTF
TGTGCCAGCAGTCCGACCGGACAGAGCTATGGCTACACCTTC
>TRBD2|-|13|TRBV27|TRBJ2-5
CASRVAGGETQYF
TGTGCCAGCAGAGTAGCGGGAGGAGAGACCCAGTACTTC
>-|-|19|TRBV5-1|TRBJ1-1
CASSLNRGGSLGMNTEAFF
TGCGCCAGCAGCCTGAACCGGGGGGGCTCCCTGGGTATGAACACTGAAGCTTTCTTT
>TRBD2|-|17|TRBV9|TRBJ2-1
CASSVGGGASGYNEQFF
TGTGCCAGCAGCGTAGGGGGAGGGGCTAGCGGGTACAATGAGCAGTTCTTC
>TRBD2|-|13|TRBV27|TRBJ2-7
CASSLGGVAEQYF
TGTGCCAGCAGTTTAGGGGGGGTGGCCGAGCAGTACTTC
>-|-|13|TRBV19|TRBJ1-2
CASSLGLIYGYTF
TGTGCCAGTAGTCTTGGACTGATCTATGGCTACACCTTC
>TRBD1|-|14|TRBV29-1|TRBJ2-7
CSVLAGGHVYEQYF
TGCAGCGTTCTCGCAGGGGGTCATGTGTACGAGCAGTACTTC
>TRBD2|-|21|TRBV14|TRBJ2-4
CASSPDRGSGTSGSGENIQYF
TGTGCCAGCAGCCCAGACCGGGGTAGTGGGACTAGCGGGAGCGGGGAAAACATTCAGTACTTC
>TRBD2|-|15|TRBV19|TRBJ2-5
CASSMGASGVGTQYF
TGTGCCAGTAGTATGGGGGCTAGCGGGGTGGGGACCCAGTACTTC
>TRBD1|-|16|TRBV28|TRBJ2-5
CASSADRGVFGETQYF
TGTGCCAGCAGTGCGGACAGGGGAGTATTCGGGGAGACCCAGTACTTC
>-|-|16|TRBV19|TRBJ1-6
CASSIQGSSYNSPLHF
TGTGCCAGTAGTATTCAGGGGAGCTCCTATAATTCACCCCTCCACTTT